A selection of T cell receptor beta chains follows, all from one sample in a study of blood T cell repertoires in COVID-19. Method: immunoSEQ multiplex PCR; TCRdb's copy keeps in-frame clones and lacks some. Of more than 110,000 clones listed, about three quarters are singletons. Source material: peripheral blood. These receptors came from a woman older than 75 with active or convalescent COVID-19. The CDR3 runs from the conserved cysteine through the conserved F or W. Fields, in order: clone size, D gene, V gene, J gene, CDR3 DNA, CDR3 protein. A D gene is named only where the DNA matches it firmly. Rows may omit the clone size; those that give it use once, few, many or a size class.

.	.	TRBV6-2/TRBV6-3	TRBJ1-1	TGTGCCAGCAGTTCTGGGTTTAGGGGGAACACTGAAGCTTTCTTT	CASSSGFRGNTEAFF
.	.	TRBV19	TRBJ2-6	TGTGCCAGTAGTATAGATACACGCTCTGGGGCCAACGTCCTGACTTTC	CASSIDTRSGANVLTF
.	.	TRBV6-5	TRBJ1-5	TGTGCCAGCCGGAGAACTCCGCCCCAGCATTTT	CASRRTPPQHF
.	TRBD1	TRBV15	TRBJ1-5	TGTGCCACCAGCAGAGAGAGACAGGGTTTCAATCAGCCCCAGCATTTT	CATSRERQGFNQPQHF
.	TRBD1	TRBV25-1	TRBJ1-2	TGTGCCAGCAGTGAGGTGGGACAGTCAAACTATGGCTACACCTTC	CASSEVGQSNYGYTF
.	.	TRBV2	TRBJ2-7	TGTGCCAGCATGGAGCAGCCCTTAACCTCCTACGAGCAGTACTTC	CASMEQPLTSYEQYF
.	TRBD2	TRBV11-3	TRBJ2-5	TGTGCCAGCAGCTTCCCCGCGGACGGACATGGACTAGCGGAAGAGACCCAGTACTTC	CASSFPADGHGLAEETQYF
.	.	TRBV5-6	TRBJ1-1	TGTGCCAGCAGCTTGAAGCCGAACACTGAAGCTTTCTTT	CASSLKPNTEAFF
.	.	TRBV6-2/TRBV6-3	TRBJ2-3	TGTGCCAGCAGCCCCCGGGACTCGGTGTTCATAGATACGCAGTATTTT	CASSPRDSVFIDTQYF
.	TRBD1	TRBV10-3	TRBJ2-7	TGTGCCATCAGTCACGACAGGGGGAACCTCTACGAGCAGTACTTC	CAISHDRGNLYEQYF
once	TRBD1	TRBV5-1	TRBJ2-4	TGCGCCAGCAGCGCTACAGGGGGCGCCGAAAACATTCAGTACTTC	CASSATGGAENIQYF
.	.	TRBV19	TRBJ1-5	TGTGCCAGTAGTACCCGGGAGGACCTAGGTAGCAATCAGCCCCAGCATTTT	CASSTREDLGSNQPQHF
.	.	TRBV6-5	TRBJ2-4	TGTGCCAGCAGACCCGATGCGGGCGAAAACATTCAGTACTTC	CASRPDAGENIQYF
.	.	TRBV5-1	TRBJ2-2	TGCGCCAGCAGCTTGTTCGTGTCCGGGGAGCTGTTTTTT	CASSLFVSGELFF
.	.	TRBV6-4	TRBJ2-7	TGTGCCAGCAGTTCGACAAGAATATACGAGCAGTACTTC	CASSSTRIYEQYF
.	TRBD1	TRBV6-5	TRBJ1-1	TGTGCCAGCTGGGGACAGCTTAACACTGAAGCTTTCTTT	CASWGQLNTEAFF
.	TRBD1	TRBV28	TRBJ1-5	TGTGCCAGCAAACCCGGACAGGGTGCTTATCAGCCCCAGCATTTT	CASKPGQGAYQPQHF
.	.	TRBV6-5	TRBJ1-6	TGTGCCAGCAGAGACAGAAGCTCCTATAATTCACCCCTCCACTTT	CASRDRSSYNSPLHF
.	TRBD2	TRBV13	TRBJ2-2	TGTGCCAGCAGCTCCTCCTGGGGACTAGCGGGGGATAAGAACACCGGGGAGCTGTTTTTT	CASSSSWGLAGDKNTGELFF
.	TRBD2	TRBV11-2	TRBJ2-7	TGTGCCAGCAGTCCTATAAGCCGGGAGCGGGGGGCTGGCTACGAGCAGTACTTC	CASSPISRERGAGYEQYF
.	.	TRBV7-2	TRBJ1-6	TGTGCCAGCAGCTTACAGGGCGGTAATTCACCCCTCCACTTT	CASSLQGGNSPLHF
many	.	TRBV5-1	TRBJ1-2	TGCGCCAGCAGCTCGATTCTCAGGGGCGATGGCTACACCTTC	CASSSILRGDGYTF
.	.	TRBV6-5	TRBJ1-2	TGTGCCAGCAGGGCCAAAGGGGTTTTGTACTATGGCTACACCTTC	CASRAKGVLYYGYTF
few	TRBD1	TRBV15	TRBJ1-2	TGTGCCACCAGCAGAGTGGGGACAGCCTATGGCTACACCTTC	CATSRVGTAYGYTF
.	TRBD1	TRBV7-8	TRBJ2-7	TGTGCCAGCGCACTTAATGAAAACCCGGGACAGGGGTACGAGCAGTACTTC	CASALNENPGQGYEQYF
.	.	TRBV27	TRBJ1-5	TGTGCCAGCAGTCTCCGGGAGGTTGGGCAGCCCCAGCATTTT	CASSLREVGQPQHF
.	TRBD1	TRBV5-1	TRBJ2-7	TGCGCCAGCAGCTTGGGGGACAGGGGGGAGCAGTACTTC	CASSLGDRGEQYF
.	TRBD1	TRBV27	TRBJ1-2	TGTGCCAGCAGTCCCCCCAAAAGGACAGGGGGTTTATATGGCTACACCTTC	CASSPPKRTGGLYGYTF
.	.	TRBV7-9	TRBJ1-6	TGTGCCAGCAGCTTGTCTGGGGGCAGTTCACCCCTCCACTTT	CASSLSGGSSPLHF
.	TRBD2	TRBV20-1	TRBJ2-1	TGCAGTGCTAGTGGTTCCATGGGACTAGCCAACAATGAGCAGTTCTTC	CSASGSMGLANNEQFF
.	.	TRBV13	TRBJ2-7	TGTGCCAGCGGAAACAGTCACCCTGCCTCCTACGAGCAGTACTTC	CASGNSHPASYEQYF
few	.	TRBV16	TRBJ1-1	TGTGCCAGCAGCCTGCGCGGAGTGCTGAACACTGAAGCTTTCTTT	CASSLRGVLNTEAFF
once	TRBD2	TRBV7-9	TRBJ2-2	TGTGCCAGCAGCACCAGTAGCGGGGCATTGACCGGGGAGCTGTTTTTT	CASSTSSGALTGELFF
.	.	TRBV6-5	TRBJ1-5	TGTGCCAGCAGTACCGACGCGGGGAGCAATCAGCCCCAGCATTTT	CASSTDAGSNQPQHF
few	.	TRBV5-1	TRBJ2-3	TGCGCCAGCAGCCTAGGGACTAGCACAGATACGCAGTATTTT	CASSLGTSTDTQYF
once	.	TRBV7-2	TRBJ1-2	TGTGCCAGCAGCTCAACAGGAAACTATGGCTACACCTTC	CASSSTGNYGYTF
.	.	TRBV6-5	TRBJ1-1	TGTGCCAGCAGTTACGGGGCCCCGAACACTGAAGCTTTCTTT	CASSYGAPNTEAFF
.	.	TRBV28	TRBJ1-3	TGTGCCAGCAGGGGCCCCGGTCGGAACACCATATATTTT	CASRGPGRNTIYF
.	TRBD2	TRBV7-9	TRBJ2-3	TGTGCCAGCAGCGATCCGGGACTAGCGGGGGGCAGGGATACGCAGTATTTT	CASSDPGLAGGRDTQYF
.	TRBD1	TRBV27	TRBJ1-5	TGTGCCAGCAGTCCCCGGACAGGGGGCGGTCAGCCCCAGCATTTT	CASSPRTGGGQPQHF
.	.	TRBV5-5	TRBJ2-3	TGTGCCAGCAGCAGGGGGATCACAGATACGCAGTATTTT	CASSRGITDTQYF
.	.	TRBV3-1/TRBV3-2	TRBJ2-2	TGTGCCAGCAGCCAGAGAGGTACCGGGGAGCTGTTTTTT	CASSQRGTGELFF
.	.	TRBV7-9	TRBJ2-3	TGTGCCAGCAGCGACGGCCTAGCCGCTAGCACAGATACGCAGTATTTT	CASSDGLAASTDTQYF
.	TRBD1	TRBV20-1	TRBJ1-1	TGCAGTGCTAGTTACCAACAGGGGACTGAAGCTTTCTTT	CSASYQQGTEAFF
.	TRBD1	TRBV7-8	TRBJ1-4	TGTGCCAGCAGCTTAGGGACAGGAGCTAATGAAAAACTGTTTTTT	CASSLGTGANEKLFF
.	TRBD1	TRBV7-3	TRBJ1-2	TGTGCCAGCCGGGACAGGGAAATTGACACCTTC	CASRDREIDTF
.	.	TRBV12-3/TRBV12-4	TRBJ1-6	TGTGCCAGCAGTTTATCTGGAGGTTCACCCCTCCACTTT	CASSLSGGSPLHF
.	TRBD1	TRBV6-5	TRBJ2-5	TGTGCCAGCAAACCGGGACAGCTCCAAGAGACCCAGTACTTC	CASKPGQLQETQYF
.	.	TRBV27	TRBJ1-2	TGTGCCAGCAGCCTCCTAGGTACCAGGGGTAATTATGGCTACACCTTC	CASSLLGTRGNYGYTF
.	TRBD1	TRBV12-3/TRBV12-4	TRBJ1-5	TGTGCCAGCAGTGACAGGGGCAATCAGCCCCAGCATTTT	CASSDRGNQPQHF